This entry concerns a single T cell receptor beta chain. The antigen is not known. Exclusions: uncontrolled infection, other autoimmune disease, pregnancy, lactation. Clinical symptoms, serum thyroxine, TRAb, thyroid ultrasound and orbital computed tomography established diagnosis. The CDR3 runs 14 residues. Germline-derived CDR1 and CDR2 are SGHVS and FNYEAQ. Trimming removed 5 bases from V and 5 bases from J, with 15 bases in between. These data belong to a study of T cells in Graves' hyperthyroidism and ophthalmopathy. About the study: Peripheral blood was obtained at initial diagnosis, preceding any treatment. Study results and limitations: Most thyroid clonotypes expanded above 0.001 appeared in blood too.

It was RNA transcripts that yielded the amplified TCR beta CDR3 regions. First-round RT-PCR with HTBI primers amplified the TCR CDR3 region. TCRdb recomputed calls from the multiplex PCR reads with MiXCR, one row per CDR3 protein. Of around 340,000 distinct CDR3 sequences listed, roughly 20% are singletons. The TCR was taken from a woman between 45 and 65 years old with Graves' hyperthyroidism. The chain carries TRBV7-6 and TRBJ2-5; D is unclear. Sequencing input: blood. The CDR3: CASSVSLALETQYF. As DNA, the CDR3 is TGTGCCAGCAGCGTGAGCTTGGCTTTGGAGACCCAGTACTTC.